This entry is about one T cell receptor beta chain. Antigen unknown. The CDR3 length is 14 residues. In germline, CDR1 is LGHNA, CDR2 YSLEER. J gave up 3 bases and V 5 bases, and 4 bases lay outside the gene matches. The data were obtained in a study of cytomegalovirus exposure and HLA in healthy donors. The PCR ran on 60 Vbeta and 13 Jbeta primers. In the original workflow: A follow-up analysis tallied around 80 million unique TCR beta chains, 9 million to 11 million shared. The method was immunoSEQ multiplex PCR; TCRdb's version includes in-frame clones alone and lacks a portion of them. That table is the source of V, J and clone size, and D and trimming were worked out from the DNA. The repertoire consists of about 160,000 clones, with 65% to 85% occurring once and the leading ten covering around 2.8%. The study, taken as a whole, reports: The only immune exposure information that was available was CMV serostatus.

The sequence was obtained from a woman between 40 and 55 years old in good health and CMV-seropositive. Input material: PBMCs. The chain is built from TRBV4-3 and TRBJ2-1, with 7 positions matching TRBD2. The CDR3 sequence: CASSSSGHYNEQFF. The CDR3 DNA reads TGCGCCAGCAGCTCTAGCGGACACTACAATGAGCAGTTCTTC.